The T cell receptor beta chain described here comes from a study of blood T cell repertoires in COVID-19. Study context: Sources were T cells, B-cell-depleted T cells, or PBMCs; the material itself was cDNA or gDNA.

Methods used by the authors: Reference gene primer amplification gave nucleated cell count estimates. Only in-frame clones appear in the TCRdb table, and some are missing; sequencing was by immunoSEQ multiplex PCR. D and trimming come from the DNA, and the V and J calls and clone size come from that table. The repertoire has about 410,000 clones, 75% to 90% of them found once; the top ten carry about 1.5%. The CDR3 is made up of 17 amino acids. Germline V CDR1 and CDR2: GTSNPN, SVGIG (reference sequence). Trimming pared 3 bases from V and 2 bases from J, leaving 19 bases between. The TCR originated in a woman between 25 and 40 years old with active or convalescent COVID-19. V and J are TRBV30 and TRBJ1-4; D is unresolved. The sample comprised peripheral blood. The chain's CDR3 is CAWRAQLGMLTNEKLFF. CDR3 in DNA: TGTGCCTGGAGGGCCCAGTTGGGCATGTTGACTAATGAAAAACTGTTTTTT.